One and the same sample provided the 3 T cell receptor beta chains below, sequenced in a study of cytomegalovirus exposure and HLA in healthy donors. PCR primers comprised 60 Vbeta and 13 Jbeta primers. Clones were sequenced by immunoSEQ multiplex PCR, and TCRdb holds only the in-frame ones, with some missing. The data contain about 110,000 clones, 65% to 80% of them seen just once; the ten biggest clones take up approximately 3%. The specimen was PBMCs. The receptors here all came from a middle-aged woman in good health and CMV-seronegative.

The rearrangement links TRBV2 to TRBJ1-1, with a possible D match to TRBD1 (5 bases). The CDR3 extends over 12 amino acids. CDR1 and CDR2 from the germline V gene are SNHLY and FYNNEI. The V gene lost 8 bases and the J gene lost 1 base, with 8 bases spanning the gap. CDR3 bases: TGTGCCAGCCACACAGGGAACACTGAAGCTTTCTTT. It is translated as CASHTGNTEAFF.

The chain recombines TRBV30 with TRBJ1-1; D uncertain. The CDR3 consists of 13 residues. Germline loops: CDR1 GTSNPN, CDR2 SVGIG (reference sequence). The V end was cut by 0 bases, the J end by 8 bases, with 13 bases between. The CDR3 sequence: CAWSVRGELEAFF. The CDR3 bases are TGTGCCTGGAGTGTACGAGGCGAATTGGAAGCTTTCTTT.

The chain has TRBV7-9 and TRBJ2-7, with 7 bases lining up with TRBD1. V gave up 4 bases and J gave up 3 bases; unmatched junction bases: 0. The germline V gene encodes CDR1 SEHNR and CDR2 FQNEAQ (reference sequence). The CDR3 runs 12 residues. The DNA of the CDR3 is TGTGCCAGCAGCTGGGACAGCTACGAGCAGTACTTC. Translated: CASSWDSYEQYF.